This T cell receptor (beta chain) emerged from a study of shared clonotypes between healthy human individuals. About the research overall: A donor's plate count was three for CD4 naive and three for CD4 memory; CD8 naive had two and CD8 memory one.

CD45RO-negative CD8 cells positively selected for CCR7 made up the naive population, which excluded terminally differentiated effector memory CD45RA+ cells. Donors were Caucasian adults residing in Nashville, Tennessee, USA. Original data processing: Filtering of immunoSEQ junctional sequences could not match full-length read filtering. The protocol was immunoSEQ multiplex PCR, while the TCRdb copy is restricted to in-frame clones and leaves out a portion. From that table come the V and J calls and clone size; the DNA was used to work out D and trimming. Altogether some 2,000,000 clones are present, around 96% being singletons, with the ten largest covering approximately 1.2%. The junction had 7 bases not matched to a gene; V was cut back by 7 bases and J by 5 bases. From germline, CDR1 is SGHRS and CDR2 YFSETQ. The CDR3 runs 14 residues.

The sample taken for sequencing was naive CD8+ T cells sorted from blood. This sequence joins TRBV5-1 and TRBJ2-1, with TRBD2 matching over 9 bases. The clonotype was recovered from a man aged 18 to 29 in good health. This CDR3 is CASGSGGPNNEQFF. In DNA, the CDR3 is TGCGCCAGCGGGAGCGGGGGGCCTAACAATGAGCAGTTCTTC. Full variable domain (missing parts from reference TRBV5-1 and TRBJ2-1): KAGVTQTPRYLIKTRGQQVTLSCSPISGHRSVSWYQQTPGQGLQFLFEYFSETQRNKGNFPGRFSGRQFSNSRSEMNVSTLELGDSALYLCASGSGGPNNEQFFGPGTRLTVL.